Shown below are 20 T cell receptor beta chains from a single sample sequenced in a study of T cell responses to AZD1222 COVID-19 vaccine. Only in-frame clones appear in the TCRdb table, and some are missing; sequencing was by immunoSEQ multiplex PCR. Counted here are roughly 130,000 clones, about 91% occurring once; the ten biggest clones make up less than 2%. The sample consisted of peripheral blood, taken on day 0 of AZD1222 vaccination. These TCRs come from an adult in good health.

The rearrangement uses TRBV11-1 and TRBJ2-7, with D perhaps assigned TRBD1 or TRBD2 (5 bases each). Per germline, CDR1 SGHAT and CDR2 FQDESV (reference sequence). The ends were cut back, 1 base at V and 0 bases at J, with 10 bases in the middle. The CDR3 consists of 15 residues. Written as DNA, the CDR3 is TGTGCCAGCAGCTTAGGCAGGGAGAGCTCCTACGAGCAGTACTTC. It specifies CASSLGRESSYEQYF. Full variable domain (rest looked up from reference TRBV11-1 and TRBJ2-7): EAEVAQSPRYKITEKSQAVAFWCDPISGHATLYWYRQILGQGPELLVQFQDESVVDDSQLPKDRFSAERLKGVDSTLKIQPAELGDSAMYLCASSLGRESSYEQYFGPGTRLTVT.

The chain is built from TRBV18 and TRBJ2-3; D remains ambiguous. Germline V lookup: CDR1 KGHSH, CDR2 LQKENI. The CDR3 covers 14 residues. V lost 0 bases, J lost 2 bases, and 6 bases lay in between. CDR3 nucleotides: TGTGCCAGCTCACCACCGGCCCTCACAGATACGCAGTATTTT. This codes for CASSPPALTDTQYF.

The chain links TRBV5-4 to TRBJ2-3; TRBD2 matches 14 bases. J gave up 4 bases and V 4 bases, and 8 bases lay outside the gene matches. Germline lookup yields CDR1 SGHNT and CDR2 YYREEE (reference sequence). This CDR3 is built from 17 residues. Here the CDR3 reads CASSPGLAGGISDTQYF. In DNA, the CDR3 is TGTGCCAGCAGCCCAGGACTAGCGGGGGGCATATCAGATACGCAGTATTTT.

This clone was picked up one time. The chain combines TRBV29-1 with TRBJ1-1; weak D call: TRBD1 (5 bases). The CDR3 contains 15 residues. Per the germline V gene, CDR1 is SQVTM and CDR2 is ANQGSEA. Trimming cost V 0 bases and J 6 bases, with 17 bases left between them. Written as DNA, the CDR3 is TGCAGCGTTGAAGAACCCCCGGATTGGGGCGCTGAAGCTTTCTTT. This gives the protein CSVEEPPDWGAEAFF.

The V call is TRBV7-9, the J call TRBJ2-7; 12 bases match TRBD2. V shed 5 bases and J 2 bases; nucleotides not matched to a gene: 1. Germline values: CDR1 SEHNR, CDR2 FQNEAQ (reference sequence). This CDR3 is built from 14 residues. The CDR3 nucleotides are TGTGCCAGCAGCCCTAGCGGGGGGGCCTACGAGCAGTACTTC. This encodes CASSPSGGAYEQYF.

The CDR3 region has the DNA TGTGCCAGCAGCTTCGACAGCACCAACCCTGGAGCTTTCTTT. Protein sequence: CASSFDSTNPGAFF. The chain uses TRBV11-2 and TRBJ1-1; D is perhaps TRBD1 (5 bases). The V and J ends lost 3 bases and 10 bases respectively, with 18 bases between them. Per the germline V gene, CDR1 is SGHAT and CDR2 is FQNNGV. This CDR3 comprises 14 residues. The variable domain in full, completed from reference TRBV11-2 and TRBJ1-1, reads EAGVAQSPRYKIIEKRQSVAFWCNPISGHATLYWYQQILGQGPKLLIQFQNNGVVDDSQLPKDRFSAERLKGVDSTLKIQPAKLEDSAVYLCASSFDSTNPGAFFGQGTRLTVV.

The V call is TRBV29-1, the J call TRBJ1-1; no definite D call. V lost 1 base, J lost 1 base, and 10 bases lay in between. Germline V gene data show CDR1 as SQVTM and CDR2 as ANQGSEA. The length of the CDR3 is 14 residues. The CDR3 reads CSVEGPAQNTEAFF. In DNA, the CDR3 is TGCAGCGTTGAAGGACCCGCACAGAACACTGAAGCTTTCTTT.

The chain combines TRBV29-1 with TRBJ1-2, with 11 positions matching TRBD1. The CDR3 consists of 14 residues. J gave up 1 base and V 7 bases, and 5 bases lay outside the gene matches. CDR1 is SQVTM and CDR2 is ANQGSEA in the germline V gene. The CDR3 region is CSADRGQFNYGYTF. CDR3 bases: TGCAGCGCGGACAGGGGGCAATTTAACTATGGCTACACCTTC.

CDR3 DNA sequence: TGTGCCAGCAGCTTAGGATCGTGGGGGTCAAGCACAGATACGCAGTATTTT. Amino acid sequence: CASSLGSWGSSTDTQYF. The chain uses TRBV11-2 and TRBJ2-3; D might be TRBD1 or TRBD2, each matching 5 bases. Germline CDR1 and CDR2: SGHAT and FQNNGV. V lost 1 base, J lost 0 bases, and 14 bases lay in between. The CDR3 covers 17 residues.

The chain uses TRBV14 and TRBJ1-1; D possibly corresponds to TRBD1 (6 bases). Trimming removed 3 bases from V and 1 base from J, with 6 bases in between. The CDR3 sequence is 13 residues long. Germline V gene sequence: CDR1 SGHDN, CDR2 FVKESK. The CDR3: CASSQGQNTEAFF. CDR3 nucleotides: TGTGCCAGCAGCCAGGGACAGAACACTGAAGCTTTCTTT.

This chain uses TRBV6-5 with TRBJ2-7; D gene unclear. Trimming left V 6 bases short and J 1 base short, with 10 bases between. This CDR3 comprises 13 residues. Germline assignment: CDR1 MNHEY and CDR2 SVGAGI. Here the CDR3 reads CASRQAASYEQYF. The CDR3 DNA is TGTGCCAGCAGGCAGGCGGCTTCCTACGAGCAGTACTTC.

The chain uses TRBV7-9 and TRBJ1-5, with 11 positions matching TRBD1. The CDR3 is made up of 17 amino acids. With V trimmed by 1 base and J by 5 bases, 7 bases remained unmatched. Per the germline V gene, CDR1 is SEHNR and CDR2 is FQNEAQ (reference sequence). The CDR3 loop reads CASSLGWTGGLHQPQHF. Here the CDR3 DNA reads TGTGCCAGCAGCTTAGGATGGACAGGGGGCCTCCATCAGCCCCAGCATTTT.

V is TRBV6-6 and J is TRBJ2-1; the D gene is possibly TRBD1 (6 bases). CDR1 MNHNY and CDR2 SVGAGI come from the germline V gene (reference sequence). The CDR3 spans 12 residues. Trimming left V 8 bases short and J 6 bases short, with 11 bases between. The CDR3 bases are TGTGCCAGCCGGACAGAAGCCAATGAGCAGTTCTTC. Translation: CASRTEANEQFF.

The V call is TRBV5-1, the J call TRBJ1-4, with D perhaps TRBD1 (5 bases). Trimming removed 3 bases from V and 0 bases from J, with 12 bases in between. CDR1 and CDR2 (germline): SGHRS, YFSETQ. The CDR3 covers 16 residues. CDR3 nucleotide sequence: TGCGCCAGCAGCTCGGGCGACAGCGCAACTAATGAAAAACTGTTTTTT. It is translated as CASSSGDSATNEKLFF.

The chain carries TRBV4-2 and TRBJ1-2; D is unresolved. V was trimmed by 4 bases and J by 7 bases, leaving 28 bases between them. The CDR3 consists of 18 residues. Germline assignment: CDR1 LGHNA and CDR2 YNFKEQ. CDR3 nucleotide sequence: TGTGCCAGCAGCCCTCACCAAGGTGAAGAGGGCCCCTCTGGTGGCTACACCTTC. This translates into CASSPHQGEEGPSGGYTF.

The J gene is TRBJ1-2, the V gene TRBV28; 10 bases align to TRBD1. V lost 5 bases to trimming and J lost 3 bases; unmatched junction nucleotides: 3. This CDR3 contains 14 residues. CDR1 MDHEN and CDR2 SYDVKM come from the germline V gene. CDR3 region: CASSRTGGDYGYTF. CDR3 bases: TGTGCCAGCAGTCGGACAGGGGGGGACTATGGCTACACCTTC.

The table lists this clone with a count of one. The CDR3 spells CASSFDRVYEQYF. The CDR3 nucleotides are TGTGCCAGCAGCTTTGACAGGGTTTACGAGCAGTACTTC. The chain links TRBV5-4 to TRBJ2-7; 7 nucleotides agree with TRBD1. The germline gives CDR1 SGHNT, CDR2 YYREEE (reference sequence). Unmatched junction bases numbered 3, after V lost 2 bases and J lost 4 bases. The CDR3 runs 13 residues. The whole variable domain, filled in from reference TRBV5-4 and TRBJ2-7, reads ETGVTQSPTHLIKTRGQQVTLRCSSQSGHNTVSWYQQALGQGPQFIFQYYREEENGRGNFPPRFSGLQFPNYSSELNVNALELDDSALYLCASSFDRVYEQYFGPGTRLTVT.

The chain couples TRBV5-1 to TRBJ2-3, with 11 bases matching TRBD2. This CDR3 comprises 17 residues. Per germline, CDR1 SGHRS and CDR2 YFSETQ. Trimming took 6 bases from V and 4 from J; bases not matched to a gene: 13. CDR3 nucleotides: TGCGCCAGCACACACGGCGGTAGCGGGGGGGAGGCAGATACGCAGTATTTT. Translating it yields CASTHGGSGGEADTQYF.

The chain recombines TRBV6-4 with TRBJ2-3; no clear D. The CDR3 contains 13 residues. CDR1 and CDR2 from the germline V gene are MRHNA and SNTAGT. The germline V and J ends were trimmed by 6 bases and 2 bases, with 9 bases remaining between them. CDR3 nucleotide sequence: TGTGCCAGCAGCGTGACGGTCACAGATACGCAGTATTTT. It specifies CASSVTVTDTQYF.

This clone is a singleton in its sample. The chain couples TRBV7-3 to TRBJ1-3; unclear D gene. This CDR3 spans 15 amino acids. Trimming stripped 7 bases from V and 5 bases from J, with 18 bases between. Per the germline V gene, CDR1 is SGHTA and CDR2 is FQGTGA. The CDR3 nucleotides are TGTGCCAGCAATCCACCGGGCCAGTCAAGAAACACCATATATTTT. It translates to CASNPPGQSRNTIYF.